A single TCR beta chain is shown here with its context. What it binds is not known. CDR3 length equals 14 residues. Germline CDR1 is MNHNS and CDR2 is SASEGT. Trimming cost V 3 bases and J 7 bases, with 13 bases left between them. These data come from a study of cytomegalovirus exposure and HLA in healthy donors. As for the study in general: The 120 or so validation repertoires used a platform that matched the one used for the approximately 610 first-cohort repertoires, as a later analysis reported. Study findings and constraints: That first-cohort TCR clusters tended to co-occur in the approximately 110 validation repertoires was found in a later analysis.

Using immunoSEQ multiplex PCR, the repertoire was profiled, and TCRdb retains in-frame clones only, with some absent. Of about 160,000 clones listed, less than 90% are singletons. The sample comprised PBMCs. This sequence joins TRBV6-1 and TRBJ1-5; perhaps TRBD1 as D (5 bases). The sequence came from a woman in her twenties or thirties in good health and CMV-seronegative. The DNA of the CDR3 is TGTGCCAGCAGTGATCAGGGTGGGGGGCAGCCCCAGCATTTT. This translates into CASSDQGGGQPQHF.